This entry features one TCR beta chain sequence. TCRdb's table, derived via immunoSEQ multiplex PCR, lists solely in-frame clones and lacks some. The table has some 74,000 clones, approximately 92% seen once. These data are taken from a study of T cell changes during pregnancy in multiple sclerosis. Looked up from germline, CDR1 is PRHDT and CDR2 is FYEKMQ (reference sequence). Between the trimmed V and J ends, which lost 1 base and 6 bases, there was a span of 12 bases. The CDR3 length is 14 residues. Material: peripheral blood, obtained before pregnancy. The rearrangement joins TRBV13 to TRBJ1-1, with D uncertain. This TCR derives from a female donor with multiple sclerosis, enrolled in a pregnancy study. The chain's CDR3 is CASSLERLRAEAFF. In DNA form, the CDR3 reads TGTGCCAGCAGCTTAGAGCGGTTAAGGGCTGAAGCTTTCTTT. Full variable domain (missing parts from reference TRBV13 and TRBJ1-1): AAGVIQSPRHLIKEKRETATLKCYPIPRHDTVYWYQQGPGQDPQFLISFYEKMQSDKGSIPDRFSAQQFSDYHSELNMSSLELGDSALYFCASSLERLRAEAFFGQGTRLTVV.